This T cell receptor (beta chain) was captured in a study of blood T cell repertoires in COVID-19. In the source study's methods: Reference gene primers were amplified, and this amplification served to estimate nucleated cell counts. TCRdb's table, derived via immunoSEQ multiplex PCR, lists solely in-frame clones and lacks some. That table supplies the V and J calls and clone size; D and trimming were determined from the DNA. The sample contains 150,000 to 200,000 clones, roughly nine tenths of which appear only once. Worth noting for this clone: A junction end diverges from the germline sequence, so it may reflect a read error.

CDR1 LGHDT and CDR2 YNNKEL come from the germline V gene (reference sequence). The CDR3 is 11 amino acids. Sample: peripheral blood. The receptor's source is a man in his 70s with acute or convalescent COVID-19. The chain employs TRBV3-1 (or the pseudogene TRBV3-2) and TRBJ2-7; TRBD2 is a possible D gene (5 bases). CDR3 loop: CASSQVGSWHF. In DNA form, the CDR3 reads TGTGCCAGCAGCCAAGTTGGGAGCTGGCACTTC.